This TCR beta chain was profiled in a study of blood T cell repertoires in COVID-19. At the level of the study: T cells, B-cell-depleted T cells, or PBMCs provided the cDNA or gDNA that served as material.

Assay: immunoSEQ multiplex PCR; the TCRdb copy retains only in-frame clones and omits some. Among hundreds of thousands of clones listed, approximately 86% were seen once. Germline-derived CDR1 and CDR2 are SGHDT and YYEEEE. V was clipped by 6 bases and J by 7 bases, with 10 bases between them. CDR3 length equals 11 residues. Material: peripheral blood. This sequence originates from an older woman with COVID-19, enrolled during active disease. The rearrangement joins TRBV5-6 to TRBJ1-2, with a weak D call TRBD1 (5 bases). CDR3 bases: TGTGCCAGCACCCTTAGGGGTGGCTACACCTTC. It is translated as CASTLRGGYTF.